This passage covers 13 T cell receptor beta chains from one sample sequenced in a study of blood T cells in healthy people across ages. Alongside a J-beta primer mix, a sample-barcoded 5' primer served in a second PCR lasting 7 to 11 cycles. TCRdb re-called the 5' RACE reads through MiXCR, storing one row per CDR3 protein. Of some 860,000 distinct CDR3 sequences in the sample, more than 50% were seen once. Sequencing was carried out using blood. The source is a man aged 35 to 55 in good health.

This clonotype was observed a handful of times. CDR3 DNA sequence: TGTGCCAGCAGCCGACTAGCGGGGAACCACTACGAGCAGTACTTC. It yields the protein CASSRLAGNHYEQYF. The chain employs TRBV11-2 and TRBJ2-7, with 11 bases matching TRBD2. Germline CDR1 is SGHAT and CDR2 is FQNNGV. V was pared by 5 bases and J by 3 bases, with 6 bases of the junction left unmatched. The CDR3 has 15 amino acids. Supplemented by reference TRBV11-2 and TRBJ2-7, the full variable domain reads EAGVAQSPRYKIIEKRQSVAFWCNPISGHATLYWYQQILGQGPKLLIQFQNNGVVDDSQLPKDRFSAERLKGVDSTLKIQPAKLEDSAVYLCASSRLAGNHYEQYFGPGTRLTVT.

V usage is TRBV20-1 and J usage is TRBJ2-7, with a weak D call TRBD2 (5 bases). The CDR3 runs 13 residues. Germline V gene lookup returns CDR1 DFQATT and CDR2 SNEGSKA (reference sequence). The V end was cut by 3 bases, the J end by 0 bases, with 9 bases between. The CDR3 DNA follows: TGCAGTGCTAGCGCAGGAGGCTCCTACGAGCAGTACTTC. Translation gives CSASAGGSYEQYF.

This clonotype came up a few times. The gene calls are TRBV7-8 and TRBJ2-3; D not resolved. Germline V gene data show CDR1 as SGHVS and CDR2 as FQNEAQ. CDR3 size: 14 residues. Trimming left V 0 bases short and J 4 bases short, with 8 bases between. Written as DNA, the CDR3 is TGTGCCAGCAGCTTAGCGCCCGGCGCAGATACGCAGTATTTT. Amino acid sequence: CASSLAPGADTQYF.

V and J are TRBV29-1 and TRBJ2-1, with D perhaps TRBD2 (6 bases). This CDR3 is 14 amino acids long. Germline lookup yields CDR1 SQVTM and CDR2 ANQGSEA. Trimming removed 3 bases from V and 0 bases from J, with 9 bases in between. The DNA of the CDR3 is TGCAGCGTTGAGGACGGGAGCTCCTACAATGAGCAGTTCTTC. This translates into CSVEDGSSYNEQFF.

The V gene is TRBV7-9, the J gene TRBJ1-2; 8 positions match TRBD1. This CDR3 region has 15 residues. The J segment lost 4 bases and the V segment lost 5 bases, leaving 9 bases of the junction unmatched. Germline V gene lookup returns CDR1 SEHNR and CDR2 FQNEAQ (reference sequence). CDR3 bases: TGTGCCAGCAGCGAAGGGGTCACAGGGGGCTATGGCTACACCTTC. It translates to CASSEGVTGGYGYTF.

CDR3 sequence (DNA): TGTGCCAGCAATGTGGGGGGCCAAGAGACCCAGTACTTC. It specifies CASNVGGQETQYF. The gene calls are TRBV5-6 and TRBJ2-5, with D possibly TRBD2 on 6 matching bases. The CDR3 has 13 amino acids. The V gene lost 6 bases and the J gene lost 1 base, with 10 bases spanning the gap. Germline V gives CDR1 SGHDT, CDR2 YYEEEE.

The V gene is TRBV5-1, the J gene TRBJ2-3, with D perhaps TRBD2 (5 bases). V lost 1 base and J lost 2, with 11 bases in between. In germline, CDR1 is SGHRS, CDR2 YFSETQ. The CDR3 totals 15 residues. The CDR3 loop is CASSLTRGITDTQYF. The CDR3 region has the DNA TGCGCCAGCAGCTTGACTCGGGGAATCACAGATACGCAGTATTTT.

The chain employs TRBV28 and TRBJ2-1; perhaps TRBD1 as D (7 bases). V dropped 6 bases and J dropped 6 bases, with 12 bases sitting between them. This CDR3 is built from 13 residues. From germline, CDR1 is MDHEN and CDR2 SYDVKM. The CDR3 loop reads CASRSQGGNEQFF. The CDR3 coding sequence is TGTGCCAGCAGAAGCCAGGGGGGCAATGAGCAGTTCTTC. Combining the CDR3 with reference TRBV28 and TRBJ2-1 gives the whole variable domain DVKVTQSSRYLVKRTGEKVFLECVQDMDHENMFWYRQDPGLGLRLIYFSYDVKMKEKGDIPEGYSVSREKKERFSLILESASTNQTSMYLCASRSQGGNEQFFGPGTRLTVL.

The chain combines TRBV7-2 with TRBJ1-2; D is possibly TRBD1 (6 bases). V lost 0 bases and J lost 8, with 13 bases in between. The CDR3 consists of 14 residues. The germline CDR1 and CDR2 sequences are SGHTA and FQGNSA. For the CDR3, the DNA is TGTGCCAGCAGCTTAGCGCTTAGGGGGGGCGGCTACACCTTC. Amino acids: CASSLALRGGGYTF. Complete variable domain (other parts from reference TRBV7-2 and TRBJ1-2): GAGVSQSPSNKVTEKGKDVELRCDPISGHTALYWYRQSLGQGLEFLIYFQGNSAPDKSGLPSDRFSAERTGGSVSTLTIQRTQQEDSAVYLCASSLALRGGGYTFGSGTRLTVV.

Written as DNA, the CDR3 is TGCGCCAGCAGCCACGGGGGAGGTACGCAGTATTTT. Amino acids: CASSHGGGTQYF. The chain uses TRBV5-1 and TRBJ2-3; D possibly corresponds to TRBD2 (6 bases). The V gene lost 4 bases and the J gene lost 8 bases, with 11 bases spanning the gap. Germline CDR1 and CDR2: SGHRS and YFSETQ. The CDR3 has 12 residues.

This clonotype was picked up one time. The chain joins TRBV12-3 or TRBV12-4 to TRBJ1-1; D is possibly TRBD1 (5 bases). V gave up 3 bases and J gave up 3 bases, with 14 bases separating them. There are 15 residues in the CDR3. CDR3 coding DNA: TGTGCCAGCAGTTTCCTAGGGGTAAGGGACACTGAAGCTTTCTTT. Amino acids: CASSFLGVRDTEAFF.

V is TRBV14 and J is TRBJ2-7; 8 nucleotides match TRBD1. The trim removed 2 bases at V and 1 base at J, leaving 10 bases unmatched. The germline V gene has CDR1 SGHDN and CDR2 FVKESK. The CDR3 extends over 17 amino acids. The CDR3 DNA reads TGTGCCAGCAGCCAACTACGGGACAGGCCCCTTTCCTACGAGCAGTACTTC. This gives the protein CASSQLRDRPLSYEQYF.

This clonotype occurred a few times. The J gene is TRBJ2-1, the V gene TRBV20-1, with 7 positions matching TRBD2. This CDR3 spans 15 amino acids. J was trimmed by 2 bases and V by 1 base; bases with no gene match: 5. Germline V CDR1 and CDR2: DFQATT, SNEGSKA (reference sequence). CDR3 nucleotides: TGCAGTGCTAGAGCGCGCCTAGCGGCCTACAATGAGCAGTTCTTC. Protein product: CSARARLAAYNEQFF.